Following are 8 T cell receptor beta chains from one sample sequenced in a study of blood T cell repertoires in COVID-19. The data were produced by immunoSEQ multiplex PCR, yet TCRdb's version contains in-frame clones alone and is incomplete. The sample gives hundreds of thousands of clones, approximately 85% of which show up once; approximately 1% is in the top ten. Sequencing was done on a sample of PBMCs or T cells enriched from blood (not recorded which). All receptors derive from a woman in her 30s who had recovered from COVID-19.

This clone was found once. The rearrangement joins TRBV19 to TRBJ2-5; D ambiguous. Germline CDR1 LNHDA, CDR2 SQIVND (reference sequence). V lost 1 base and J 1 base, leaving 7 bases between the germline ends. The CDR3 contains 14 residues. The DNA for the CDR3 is TGTGCCAGTAGTATAGTCCGCGTCCAAGAGACCCAGTACTTC. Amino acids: CASSIVRVQETQYF. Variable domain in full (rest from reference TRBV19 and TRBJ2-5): DGGITQSPKYLFRKEGQNVTLSCEQNLNHDAMYWYRQDPGQGLRLIYYSQIVNDFQKGDIAEGYSVSREKKESFPLTVTSAQKNPTAFYLCASSIVRVQETQYFGPGTRLLVL.

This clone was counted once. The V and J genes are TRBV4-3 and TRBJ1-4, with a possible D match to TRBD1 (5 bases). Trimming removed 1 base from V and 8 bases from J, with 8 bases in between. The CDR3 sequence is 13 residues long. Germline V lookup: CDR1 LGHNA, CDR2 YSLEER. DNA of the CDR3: TGCGCCAGCAGCCAAGTGCGGGGGGAAAAACTGTTTTTT. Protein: CASSQVRGEKLFF.

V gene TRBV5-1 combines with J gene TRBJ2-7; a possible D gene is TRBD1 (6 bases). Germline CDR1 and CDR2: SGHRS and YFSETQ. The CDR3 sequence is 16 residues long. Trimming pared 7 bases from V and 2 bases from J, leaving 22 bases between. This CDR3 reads CASASRSGTSTYEQYF. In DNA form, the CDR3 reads TGCGCCAGCGCTTCGCGGTCCGGGACAAGCACCTACGAGCAGTACTTC.

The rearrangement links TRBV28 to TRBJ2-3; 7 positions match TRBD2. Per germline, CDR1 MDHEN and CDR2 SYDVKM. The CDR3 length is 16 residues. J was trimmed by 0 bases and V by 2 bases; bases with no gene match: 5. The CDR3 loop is CASSLASGRSTDTQYF. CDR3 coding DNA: TGTGCCAGCAGTTTAGCTAGCGGAAGGAGCACAGATACGCAGTATTTT.

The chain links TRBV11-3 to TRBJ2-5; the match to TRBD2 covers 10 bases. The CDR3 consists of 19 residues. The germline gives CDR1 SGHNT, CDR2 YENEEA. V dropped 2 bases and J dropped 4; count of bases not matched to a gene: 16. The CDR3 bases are TGTGCCAGCAGCTTAAATGGGTTAGCGGGGGGATCGGGTTCAGAGACCCAGTACTTC. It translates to CASSLNGLAGGSGSETQYF.

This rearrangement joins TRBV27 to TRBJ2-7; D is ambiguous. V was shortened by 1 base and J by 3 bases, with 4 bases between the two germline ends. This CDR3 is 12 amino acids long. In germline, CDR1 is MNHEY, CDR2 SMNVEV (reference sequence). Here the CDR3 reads CASSLFGYEQYF. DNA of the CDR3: TGTGCCAGCAGTTTATTCGGCTACGAGCAGTACTTC.

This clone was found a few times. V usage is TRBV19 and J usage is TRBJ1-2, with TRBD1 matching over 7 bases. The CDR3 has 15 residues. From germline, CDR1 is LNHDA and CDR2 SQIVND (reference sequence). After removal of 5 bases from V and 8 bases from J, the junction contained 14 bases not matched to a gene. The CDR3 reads CASSPNDRQGQGYTF. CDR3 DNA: TGTGCCAGTAGTCCTAACGACCGACAGGGTCAGGGCTACACCTTC.

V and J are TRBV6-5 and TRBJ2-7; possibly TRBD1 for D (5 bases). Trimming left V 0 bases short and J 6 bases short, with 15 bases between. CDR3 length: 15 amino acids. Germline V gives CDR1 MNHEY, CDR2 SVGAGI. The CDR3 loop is CASSYSRRVEGEQYF. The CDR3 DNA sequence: TGTGCCAGCAGTTACTCGCGCAGGGTAGAAGGCGAGCAGTACTTC.